The clone carrying this T cell receptor (beta chain) was observed a few times. V was pared by 6 bases and J by 4 bases, with 3 bases of the junction left unmatched. CDR1 and CDR2 from the germline V gene are SNHLY and FYNNEI. The CDR3 consists of 14 residues. Assignment of participants to cohorts was predicated upon participant-reported clinical history. These data belong to a study of blood T cell repertoires in COVID-19. As for the study in general: COVID-19 samples collected from the United States, Italy and Spain covered acute and convalescent phases.

Clones were sequenced by immunoSEQ multiplex PCR, and TCRdb holds only the in-frame ones, with some missing. This table has approximately 260,000 clones, about 91% appearing once. The chain links TRBV2 to TRBJ1-5, with 10 positions matching TRBD1. The source is a middle-aged woman with acute COVID-19. Input material: PBMCs or T cells enriched from blood (not recorded which). DNA for the CDR3: TGTGCCAGCAGCGGGACAGGGGAAAATCAGCCCCAGCATTTT. Translation gives CASSGTGENQPQHF.